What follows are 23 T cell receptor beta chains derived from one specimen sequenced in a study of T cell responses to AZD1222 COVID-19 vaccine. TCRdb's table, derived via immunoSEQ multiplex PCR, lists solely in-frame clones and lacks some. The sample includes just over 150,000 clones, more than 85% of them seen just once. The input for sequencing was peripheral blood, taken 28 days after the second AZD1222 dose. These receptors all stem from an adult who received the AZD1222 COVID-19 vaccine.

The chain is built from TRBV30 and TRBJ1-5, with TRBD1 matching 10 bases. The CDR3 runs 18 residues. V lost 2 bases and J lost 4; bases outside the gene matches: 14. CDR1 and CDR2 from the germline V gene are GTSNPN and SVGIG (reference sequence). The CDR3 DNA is TGTGCCTGGAGTTCCGGGACAGGGGACGTCCCGAGTAATCAGCCCCAGCATTTT. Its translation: CAWSSGTGDVPSNQPQHF. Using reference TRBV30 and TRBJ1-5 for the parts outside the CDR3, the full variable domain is SQTIHQWPATLVQPVGSPLSLECTVEGTSNPNLYWYRQAAGRGLQLLFYSVGIGQISSEVPQNLSASRPQDRQFILSSKKLLLSDSGFYLCAWSSGTGDVPSNQPQHFGDGTRLSIL.

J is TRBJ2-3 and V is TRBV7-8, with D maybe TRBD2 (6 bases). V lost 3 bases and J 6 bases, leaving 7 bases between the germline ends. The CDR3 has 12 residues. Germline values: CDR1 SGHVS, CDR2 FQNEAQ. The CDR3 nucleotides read TGTGCCAGCAGCTTTCGGGGGGATACGCAGTATTTT. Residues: CASSFRGDTQYF.

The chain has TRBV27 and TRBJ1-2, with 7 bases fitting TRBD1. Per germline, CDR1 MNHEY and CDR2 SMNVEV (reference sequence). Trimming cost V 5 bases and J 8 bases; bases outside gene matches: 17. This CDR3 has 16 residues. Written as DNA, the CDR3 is TGTGCCAGCAGTCTATACCCCACCGACAGGGTGCGCGGCTACACCTTC. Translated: CASSLYPTDRVRGYTF.

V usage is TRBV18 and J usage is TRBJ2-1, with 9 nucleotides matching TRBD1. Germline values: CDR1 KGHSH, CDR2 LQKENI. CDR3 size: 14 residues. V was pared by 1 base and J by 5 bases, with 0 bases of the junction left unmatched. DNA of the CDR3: TGTGCCAGCTCACCACGGACAGGGGACAATGAGCAGTTCTTC. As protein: CASSPRTGDNEQFF. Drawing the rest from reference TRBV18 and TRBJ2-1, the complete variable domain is NAGVMQNPRHLVRRRGQEARLRCSPMKGHSHVYWYRQLPEEGLKFMVYLQKENIIDESGMPKERFSAEFPKEGPSILRIQQVVRGDSAAYFCASSPRTGDNEQFFGPGTRLTVL.

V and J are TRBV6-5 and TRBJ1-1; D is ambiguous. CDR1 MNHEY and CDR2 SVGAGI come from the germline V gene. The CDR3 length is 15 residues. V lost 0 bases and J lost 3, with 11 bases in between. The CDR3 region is CASSYSISSYTEAFF. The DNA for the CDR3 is TGTGCCAGCAGTTACTCGATCAGTAGCTACACTGAAGCTTTCTTT.

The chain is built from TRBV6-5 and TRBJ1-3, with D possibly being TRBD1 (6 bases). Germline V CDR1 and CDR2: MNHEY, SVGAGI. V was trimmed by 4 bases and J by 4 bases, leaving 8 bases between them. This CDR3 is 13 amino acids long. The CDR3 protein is CASSLDRGNTIYF. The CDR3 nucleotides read TGTGCCAGCAGTTTAGACAGGGGAAACACCATATATTTT.

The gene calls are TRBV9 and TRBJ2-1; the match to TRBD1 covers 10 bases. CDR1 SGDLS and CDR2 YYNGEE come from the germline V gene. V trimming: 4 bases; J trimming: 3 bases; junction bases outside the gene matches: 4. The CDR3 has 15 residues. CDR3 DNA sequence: TGTGCCAGCAGCACCTGGACAGGGGGCTACAATGAGCAGTTCTTC. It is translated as CASSTWTGGYNEQFF.

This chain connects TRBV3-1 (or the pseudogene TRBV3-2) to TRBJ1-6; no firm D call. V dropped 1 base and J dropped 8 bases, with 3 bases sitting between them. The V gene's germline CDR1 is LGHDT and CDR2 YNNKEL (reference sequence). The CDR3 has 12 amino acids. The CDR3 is CASSQADSPLHF. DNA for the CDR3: TGTGCCAGCAGCCAAGCTGATTCACCCCTCCACTTT.

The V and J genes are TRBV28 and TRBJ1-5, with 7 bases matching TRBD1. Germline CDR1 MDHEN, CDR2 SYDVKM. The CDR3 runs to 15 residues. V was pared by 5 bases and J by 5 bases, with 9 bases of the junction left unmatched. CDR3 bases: TGTGCCAGCAGTCCCCCAGGGGGGGCATATCAGCCCCAGCATTTT. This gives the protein CASSPPGGAYQPQHF.

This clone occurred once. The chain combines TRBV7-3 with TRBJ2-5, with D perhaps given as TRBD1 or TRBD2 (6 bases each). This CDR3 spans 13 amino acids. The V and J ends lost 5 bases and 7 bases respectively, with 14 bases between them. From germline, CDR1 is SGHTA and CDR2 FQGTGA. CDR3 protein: CASSLSRGVTQYF. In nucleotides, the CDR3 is TGTGCCAGCAGCCTCTCTAGGGGGGTGACCCAGTACTTC.

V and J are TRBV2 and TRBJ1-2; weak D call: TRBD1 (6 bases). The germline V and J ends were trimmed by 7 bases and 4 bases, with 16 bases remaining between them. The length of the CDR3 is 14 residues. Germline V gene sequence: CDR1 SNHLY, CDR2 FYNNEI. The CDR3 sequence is CASTSGGGAYGYTF. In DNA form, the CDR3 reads TGTGCCAGCACCTCGGGGGGGGGCGCCTATGGCTACACCTTC.

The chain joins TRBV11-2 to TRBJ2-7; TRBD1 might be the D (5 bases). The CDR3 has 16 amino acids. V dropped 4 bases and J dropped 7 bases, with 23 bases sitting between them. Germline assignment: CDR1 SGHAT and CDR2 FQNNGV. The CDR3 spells CASSSITGPAWREQYF. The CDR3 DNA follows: TGTGCCAGCAGCTCGATTACAGGTCCCGCGTGGAGAGAGCAGTACTTC.

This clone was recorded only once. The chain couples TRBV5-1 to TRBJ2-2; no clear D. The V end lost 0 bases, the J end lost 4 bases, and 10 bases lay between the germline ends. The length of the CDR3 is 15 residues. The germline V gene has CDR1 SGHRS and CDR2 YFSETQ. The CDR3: CASSLGKLVTGELFF. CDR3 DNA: TGCGCCAGCAGCTTGGGCAAATTGGTCACCGGGGAGCTGTTTTTT.

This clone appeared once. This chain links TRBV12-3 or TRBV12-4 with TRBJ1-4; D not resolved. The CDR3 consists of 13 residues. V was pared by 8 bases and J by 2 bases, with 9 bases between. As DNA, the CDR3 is TGTGCCAGCCGGAGTGCCACTAATGAAAAACTGTTTTTT. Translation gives CASRSATNEKLFF.

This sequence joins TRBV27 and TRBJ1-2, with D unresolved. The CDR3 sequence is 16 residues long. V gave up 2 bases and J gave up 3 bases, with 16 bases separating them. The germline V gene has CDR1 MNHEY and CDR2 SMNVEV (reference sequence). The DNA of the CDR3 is TGTGCCAGCAGTTTAGGACGGGCCGGGAGATACTATGGCTACACCTTC. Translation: CASSLGRAGRYYGYTF.

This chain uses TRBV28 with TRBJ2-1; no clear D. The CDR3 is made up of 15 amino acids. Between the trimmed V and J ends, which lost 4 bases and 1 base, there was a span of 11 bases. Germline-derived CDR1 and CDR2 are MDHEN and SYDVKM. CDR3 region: CASSSLGPSYNEQFF. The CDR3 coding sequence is TGTGCCAGCAGTTCTCTAGGCCCTTCCTACAATGAGCAGTTCTTC.

The CDR3 region is CASSQVAGQHNNSPLHF. CDR3 DNA sequence: TGTGCCAGCAGCCAAGTTGCCGGACAACATAATAATTCACCCCTCCACTTT. The rearrangement uses TRBV4-2 and TRBJ1-6, with D possibly TRBD1 on 5 matching bases. The CDR3 loop spans 17 amino acids. The germline V gene has CDR1 LGHNA and CDR2 YNFKEQ. V shed 1 base and J shed 5 bases, with 15 bases lying between them.

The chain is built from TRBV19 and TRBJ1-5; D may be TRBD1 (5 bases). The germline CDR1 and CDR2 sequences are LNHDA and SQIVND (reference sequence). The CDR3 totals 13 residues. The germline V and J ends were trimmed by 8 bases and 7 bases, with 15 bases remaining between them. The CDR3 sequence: CASGLSGLQPQHF. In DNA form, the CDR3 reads TGTGCCAGTGGTTTATCAGGGTTACAGCCCCAGCATTTT.

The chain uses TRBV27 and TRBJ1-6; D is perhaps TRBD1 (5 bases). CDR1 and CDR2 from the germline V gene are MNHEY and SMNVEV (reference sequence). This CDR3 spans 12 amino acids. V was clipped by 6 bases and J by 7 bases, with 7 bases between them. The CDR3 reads CASSDSNSPLHF. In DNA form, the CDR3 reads TGTGCCAGCAGCGACAGCAATTCACCCCTCCACTTT.

CDR3 DNA: TGTGCCAGCAGCCCCCTTAGGGGCTTCCTAACAGATACGCAGTATTTT. It codes for CASSPLRGFLTDTQYF. J is TRBJ2-3 and V is TRBV11-1, with D tentatively TRBD1 (5 bases). Trimming cost V 5 bases and J 3 bases, with 18 bases left between them. Germline loops: CDR1 SGHAT, CDR2 FQDESV (reference sequence). The CDR3 is 16 residues long.

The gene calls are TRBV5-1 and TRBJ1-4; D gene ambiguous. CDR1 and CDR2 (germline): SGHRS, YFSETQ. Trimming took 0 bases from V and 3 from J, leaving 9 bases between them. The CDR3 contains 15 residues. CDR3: CASSLELSSNEKLFF. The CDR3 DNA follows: TGCGCCAGCAGCTTGGAGCTGAGCTCTAATGAAAAACTGTTTTTT.

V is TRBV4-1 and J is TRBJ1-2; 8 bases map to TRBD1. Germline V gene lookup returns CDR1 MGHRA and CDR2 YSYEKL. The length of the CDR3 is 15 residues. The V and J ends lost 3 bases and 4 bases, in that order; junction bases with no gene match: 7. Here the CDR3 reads CASSHVGDRIYGYTF. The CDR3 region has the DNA TGCGCCAGCAGCCACGTTGGGGACAGGATCTATGGCTACACCTTC.

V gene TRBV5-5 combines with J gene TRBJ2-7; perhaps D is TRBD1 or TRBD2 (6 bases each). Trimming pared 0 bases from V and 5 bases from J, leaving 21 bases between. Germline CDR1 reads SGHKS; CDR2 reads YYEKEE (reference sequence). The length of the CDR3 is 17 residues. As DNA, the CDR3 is TGTGCCAGCAGCTTGGGCCTTGTTGGGCAGGGGAGGCACGAGCAGTACTTC. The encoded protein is CASSLGLVGQGRHEQYF.